This T cell receptor beta chain was obtained from a study of T cell repertoires in cytomegalovirus infection. Study-level background: Evidence of both CMV infection and a matching HLA type came from public TCR beta signatures.

TCRdb reprocessed the reads with MiXCR, giving one entry per CDR3 protein. This table holds about 250,000 distinct CDR3 sequences, about 7% found once. This clonotype showed up many times. The antigen remains unidentified. Germline assignment: CDR1 SQVTM and CDR2 ANQGSEA. After removal of 3 bases from V and 5 bases from J, the junction contained 9 bases not matched to a gene. The CDR3 has 16 residues. General study results and limits: Clonotypes of TCR beta that were HLA-C-restricted and CMV-specific dominated the ex vivo response.

The specimen was PBMCs. J is TRBJ2-3 and V is TRBV29-1; 12 bases line up with TRBD2. This TCR came from a human donor in good health (CMV status not recorded). Some clones in this sample may be carry-over from other donors' samples. This CDR3 is CSVDRASGGVGDTQYF. In DNA form, the CDR3 reads TGCAGCGTTGATAGGGCTAGCGGGGGGGTAGGAGATACGCAGTATTTT.